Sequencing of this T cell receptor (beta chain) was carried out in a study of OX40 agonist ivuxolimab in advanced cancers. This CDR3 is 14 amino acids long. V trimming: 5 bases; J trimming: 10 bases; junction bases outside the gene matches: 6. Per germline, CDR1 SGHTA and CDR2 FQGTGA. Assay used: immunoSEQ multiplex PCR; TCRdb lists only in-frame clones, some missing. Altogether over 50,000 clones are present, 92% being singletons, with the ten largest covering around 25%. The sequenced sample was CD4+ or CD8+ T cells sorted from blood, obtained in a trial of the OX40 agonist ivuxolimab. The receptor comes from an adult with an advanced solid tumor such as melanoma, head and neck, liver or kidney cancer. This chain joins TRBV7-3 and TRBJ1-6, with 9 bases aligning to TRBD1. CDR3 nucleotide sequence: TGTGCCAGCAGCCAGACAGGGGGTCCCTCACCCCTCCACTTT. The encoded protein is CASSQTGGPSPLHF.